The entry below describes one TCR beta chain. Its antigen is not known. The data derive from a study of graft-versus-host responses after intestinal transplantation. Study conclusions and caveats: GvH clones detected in recipient marrow included some appearing first in ileum or blood.

V was clipped by 7 bases and J by 6 bases, with 9 bases between them. CDR3 size: 12 residues. Per germline, CDR1 LNHDA and CDR2 SQIVND (reference sequence). TCRdb's copy holds only in-frame clones and misses some; the assay was immunoSEQ multiplex PCR. The repertoire holds some 38,000 clones, with nearly 95% as singletons. Sequences were derived from unstimulated CD8+ T cells sorted from spleen or lymph node cells, sampled before transplant. The chain joins TRBV19 to TRBJ2-2; D is undetermined. This TCR was sampled from a human donor who was the organ donor for an intestinal transplant. The CDR3 DNA sequence: TGTGCCAGTAATCCGGGCCCCGGGGAGCTGTTTTTT. Its translation is CASNPGPGELFF.